What follows is one T cell receptor (beta chain) and its context. The data derive from a study of cytomegalovirus exposure and HLA in healthy donors. The CDR3 is 14 amino acids. Germline V gene data show CDR1 as SGHDT and CDR2 as YYEEEE. V was trimmed by 4 bases and J by 8 bases, leaving 18 bases between them. With 60 Vbeta and 13 Jbeta primers, the PCR was carried out. Produced via immunoSEQ multiplex PCR; TCRdb's table is partial and in-frame only. This sample carries hundreds of thousands of clones, around 80% of them seen once, and the ten largest clones take approximately 0.47%. The source is a boy aged 5-17 years in good health and CMV-seronegative. The chain carries TRBV5-6 and TRBJ1-2; D is unresolved. The sequencing input was PBMCs. The CDR3 spells CASSRDGVWYGYTF. DNA of the CDR3: TGTGCCAGCAGCCGCGACGGAGTGTGGTACGGCTACACCTTC. The variable domain in full, with the rest retrieved from reference TRBV5-6 and TRBJ1-2, is DAGVTQSPTHLIKTRGQQVTLRCSPKSGHDTVSWYQQALGQGPQFIFQYYEEEERQRGNFPDRFSGHQFPNYSSELNVNALLLGDSALYLCASSRDGVWYGYTFGSGTRLTVV.